The 4 T cell receptor beta chains reported below all come from one sample, sequenced in a study of identical twins. Using its own MiXCR run on the 5' RACE reads, TCRdb lists one record per CDR3 protein. The table includes approximately 890,000 distinct CDR3 sequences, 12% detected once. The data were also submitted as part of a second study, on yellow fever vaccine responses in identical twins.

The material sequenced was PBMCs. The receptor source for this set is a woman between 18 and 29 years old in good health.

This clonotype was observed a few times. V usage is TRBV10-3 and J usage is TRBJ2-7, with 8 bases identical to TRBD2. The CDR3 is made up of 15 amino acids. From germline, CDR1 is ENHRY and CDR2 SYGVKD. Trimming took 6 bases from V and 7 from J; bases not matched to a gene: 14. CDR3: CAIRAGAGEGGEQYF. CDR3 nucleotide sequence: TGTGCCATCAGGGCGGGAGCGGGAGAAGGAGGAGAGCAGTACTTC.

This clonotype appeared many times. The CDR3 DNA is TGCAGCGCGGGACAGGAAAAACTGTTTTTT. Its translation is CSAGQEKLFF. This chain connects TRBV29-1 to TRBJ1-4; 7 bases line up with TRBD1. CDR1 is SQVTM and CDR2 is ANQGSEA in the germline V gene. The CDR3 covers 10 residues. The V gene end was trimmed by 7 bases and the J gene end by 8 bases; junction bases not matched to a gene: 1. Full variable domain (missing parts from reference TRBV29-1 and TRBJ1-4): SAVISQKPSRDICQRGTSLTIQCQVDSQVTMMFWYRQQPGQSLTLIATANQGSEATYESGFVIDKFPISRPNLTFSTLTVSNMSPEDSSIYLCSAGQEKLFFGSGTQLSVL.

The rearrangement links TRBV9 to TRBJ2-1; TRBD1 or TRBD2 may be the D gene (5 bases each). There are 15 residues in the CDR3. V was clipped by 3 bases and J by 6 bases, with 16 bases between them. Per germline, CDR1 SGDLS and CDR2 YYNGEE. Here the CDR3 DNA reads TGTGCCAGCAGCGAGGCCCCCGGGGCATCCAATGAGCAGTTCTTC. Protein sequence: CASSEAPGASNEQFF.

This clonotype was counted only a few times. The gene calls are TRBV6-2 or TRBV6-3 and TRBJ2-7; D unresolved. V gave up 6 bases and J gave up 3 bases, with 15 bases separating them. The CDR3 is 14 residues long. CDR1 and CDR2 from the germline V gene are MNHEY and SVGEGT. CDR3 loop: CASSSRSDGYEQYV. The CDR3 DNA is TGTGCCAGCAGCAGTCGATCGGACGGCTACGAGCAGTACGTC.